The text below deals with one T cell receptor beta chain. Antigen specificity is unknown. The sample belongs to a study of cytomegalovirus exposure and HLA in healthy donors. Findings and caveats of the study: Most subjects had HLA-A and HLA-B alleles reportedly predicted accurately by TCR beta sequences. Per a prior analysis, the majority of TCR beta V segments were productive roughly 90% or roughly 30% of the time. A link between a missense DCLRE1C variant and TCR beta V- and J-gene trimming emerged from a later analysis.

This CDR3 comprises 15 residues. Trimming pared 0 bases from V and 6 bases from J, leaving 15 bases between. Germline lookup yields CDR1 LNHDA and CDR2 SQIVND (reference sequence). Amplification used 60 Vbeta primers and 13 Jbeta primers. The repertoire was sequenced with immunoSEQ multiplex PCR; TCRdb's copy has only in-frame clones and lacks some. The table has roughly 90,000 clones, less than 85% seen once. The chain employs TRBV19 and TRBJ2-7; the D is unclear. The TCR sequence derives from a young man in good health and CMV-seronegative. The sequenced material came from PBMCs. The CDR3, as DNA: TGTGCCAGTAGTATAGAAATCTCTGCCCTTAGCGAGCAGTACTTC. Protein product: CASSIEISALSEQYF.